The clone carrying this T cell receptor beta chain showed up just a few times. Its specificity is not known. This table comes from immunoSEQ multiplex PCR, and its TCRdb copy is limited to in-frame clones, with some not included. Of 100,000 to 140,000 clones in the sample, 70% to 90% were seen once. The sample originates from a study of T cell responses to AZD1222 COVID-19 vaccine. Study findings and constraints: The sample set comprised mostly white British donors with more females, and clonal diversity was possibly underestimated. Only a handful of AZD1222 recipients, several in all, had baseline seropositivity.

The sequenced sample was peripheral blood, obtained 28 days after the second AZD1222 dose. This TCR derives from an adult who received the AZD1222 COVID-19 vaccine.

The CDR3 spells CASRASPTSPSTDTQYF. CDR3 DNA: TGTGCCAGCAGGGCTAGTCCAACTAGCCCTAGCACAGATACGCAGTATTTT. The J gene is TRBJ2-3, the V gene TRBV7-9; D is perhaps TRBD2 (6 bases). Trimming removed 6 bases at V and 0 bases at J, with 19 bases between. The CDR3 loop spans 17 amino acids. Germline V gene sequence: CDR1 SEHNR, CDR2 FQNEAQ (reference sequence).